This entry lists 18 T cell receptor beta chains sequenced from one sample in a study of cytomegalovirus exposure and HLA in healthy donors (dated by TCRdb to the late 2010s). The protocol used for the library was the immunoSEQ multiplex PCR assay. A mixture of 60 forward primers for TCR Vbeta segments and 13 reverse primers for TCR Jbeta segments was used in the multiplex PCR. This immuneACCESS table, as held by TCRdb, lists in-frame sequences with V and J called but not all clones. Of the missing ones, under half trace to an unresolved V gene in checked studies; the others have no known cause. Counted in this sample were some 190,000 clones; 78% of them appeared once. Jointly, the top ten make up approximately 2.9% of the sample. Sequenced material: PBMCs. The receptors here all came from a female donor in good health and CMV-seronegative.

The chain couples TRBV18 to TRBJ1-2, with 8 bases fitting TRBD1. Trimming cost V 6 bases and J 3 bases; bases outside gene matches: 6. Germline assignment: CDR1 KGHSH and CDR2 LQKENI. The CDR3 has 14 amino acids. The CDR3 loop reads CASSYTGGHYGYTF. The CDR3 DNA reads TGTGCCAGCTCGTATACAGGGGGGCACTATGGCTACACCTTC.

The V call is TRBV6-1, the J call TRBJ1-1, with 10 bases lining up with TRBD1. Germline lookup yields CDR1 MNHNS and CDR2 SASEGT. Germline trimming cut 3 bases from V and 4 bases from J; bases unmatched to any gene: 2. This CDR3 has 14 amino acids. The CDR3 here is CASSDRQGATEAFF. The CDR3 coding sequence is TGTGCCAGCAGTGACAGACAGGGGGCCACTGAAGCTTTCTTT.

The chain joins TRBV2 to TRBJ2-7, with 7 bases lining up with TRBD1. Germline values: CDR1 SNHLY, CDR2 FYNNEI. V was clipped by 2 bases and J by 4 bases; unmatched bases: 5. This CDR3 has 14 residues. The CDR3 coding sequence is TGTGCCAGCAGTGAACAGGGGGTTGGTTACGAGCAGTACTTC. It encodes CASSEQGVGYEQYF.

This clone was recorded a few times. The chain is built from TRBV7-9 and TRBJ1-1; unclear D gene. This CDR3 is built from 12 residues. V gave up 11 bases and J gave up 0 bases, with 10 bases separating them. CDR1 is SEHNR and CDR2 is FQNEAQ in the germline V gene (reference sequence). This CDR3 is CAAGGMNTEAFF. The DNA for the CDR3 is TGTGCCGCCGGAGGAATGAACACTGAAGCTTTCTTT.

V usage is TRBV29-1 and J usage is TRBJ2-1, with D perhaps matching TRBD2 (6 bases). CDR3 size: 14 residues. Per the germline V gene, CDR1 is SQVTM and CDR2 is ANQGSEA. Between the trimmed V and J ends, which lost 7 bases and 4 bases, there was a span of 17 bases. The DNA of the CDR3 is TGCAGCGCAACCGCGGGACGGTCTTACAATGAGCAGTTCTTC. Protein product: CSATAGRSYNEQFF.

This rearrangement joins TRBV7-9 to TRBJ2-1; the match to TRBD2 covers 9 bases. This CDR3 comprises 17 residues. After removal of 3 bases from V and 7 bases from J, the junction contained 13 bases not matched to a gene. Germline loops: CDR1 SEHNR, CDR2 FQNEAQ (reference sequence). CDR3 residues: CASSFGSGRGMGNEQFF. The CDR3 DNA follows: TGTGCCAGCAGCTTCGGTAGCGGGAGAGGGATGGGGAATGAGCAGTTCTTC. Complete variable domain (other parts from reference TRBV7-9 and TRBJ2-1): DTGVSQNPRHKITKRGQNVTFRCDPISEHNRLYWYRQTLGQGPEFLTYFQNEAQLEKSRLLSDRFSAERPKGSFSTLEIQRTEQGDSAMYLCASSFGSGRGMGNEQFFGPGTRLTVL.

This chain joins TRBV11-3 and TRBJ2-5; TRBD2 aligns across 9 bases. V lost 5 bases and J lost 5; bases outside the gene matches: 3. There are 13 residues in the CDR3. Germline V lookup: CDR1 SGHNT, CDR2 YENEEA. In nucleotides, the CDR3 is TGTGCCAGCAGCCCAAGCGGGGGGGAGACCCAGTACTTC. Its translation is CASSPSGGETQYF.

V usage is TRBV9 and J usage is TRBJ2-3; D might be TRBD1 (5 bases). Germline V gene lookup returns CDR1 SGDLS and CDR2 YYNGEE. V shed 3 bases and J shed 2 bases, with 16 bases lying between them. CDR3 length equals 16 residues. CDR3 sequence reads: CASSGRTRGFTDTQYF. DNA of the CDR3: TGTGCCAGCAGCGGCCGGACAAGGGGATTCACAGATACGCAGTATTTT. The whole variable domain, filled in from reference TRBV9 and TRBJ2-3, reads DSGVTQTPKHLITATGQRVTLRCSPRSGDLSVYWYQQSLDQGLQFLIQYYNGEERAKGNILERFSAQQFPDLHSELNLSSLELGDSALYFCASSGRTRGFTDTQYFGPGTRLTVL.

J is TRBJ1-2 and V is TRBV5-1, with D possibly TRBD1 on 5 matching bases. The CDR3 spans 17 residues. The V gene's germline CDR1 is SGHRS and CDR2 YFSETQ. Trimming took off 0 bases at V and 3 bases at J, with 18 bases between the two ends. CDR3 DNA: TGCGCCAGCAGCTTGGAGGTCGGGTTCAGGGTGGACTATGGCTACACCTTC. It specifies CASSLEVGFRVDYGYTF. The variable domain in full, with the rest retrieved from reference TRBV5-1 and TRBJ1-2, is KAGVTQTPRYLIKTRGQQVTLSCSPISGHRSVSWYQQTPGQGLQFLFEYFSETQRNKGNFPGRFSGRQFSNSRSEMNVSTLELGDSALYLCASSLEVGFRVDYGYTFGSGTRLTVV.

The V gene is TRBV5-1, the J gene TRBJ1-6; 9 nucleotides agree with TRBD1. The CDR3 runs to 15 residues. The ends lost 3 bases at V and 9 bases at J; junction bases unmatched: 7. Germline assignment: CDR1 SGHRS and CDR2 YFSETQ. The CDR3 region has the DNA TGCGCCAGCAGCTGGGGACAGGGTAATAGTTCACCCCTCCACTTT. Translated: CASSWGQGNSSPLHF. The entire variable domain, with the rest obtained from reference TRBV5-1 and TRBJ1-6, is as follows: KAGVTQTPRYLIKTRGQQVTLSCSPISGHRSVSWYQQTPGQGLQFLFEYFSETQRNKGNFPGRFSGRQFSNSRSEMNVSTLELGDSALYLCASSWGQGNSSPLHFGNGTRLTVT.

A single count supports this clone. The rearrangement links TRBV6-1 to TRBJ2-7; 8 bases are shared with TRBD2. Germline V gene data show CDR1 as MNHNS and CDR2 as SASEGT. CDR3 size: 14 residues. The junction had 3 bases not matched to a gene; V was cut back by 3 bases and J by 2 bases. Here the CDR3 reads CASSDERGPYEQYF. CDR3 coding DNA: TGTGCCAGCAGTGATGAGCGGGGGCCCTACGAGCAGTACTTC.

The chain employs TRBV12-1 and TRBJ1-2; the D call of TRBD1 is as the table states it, not checked on the DNA. TRBV12-1 is an annotated pseudogene. CDR3 size: 15 residues. CDR3 sequence reads: CASSFRSLDRNGYTF. The CDR3 nucleotides read TGTGCCAGCAGCTTTCGGAGTCTAGACAGGAATGGCTACACCTTC.

This clone was observed a single time. The gene calls are TRBV28 and TRBJ2-5; perhaps TRBD2 as D (6 bases). The CDR3 has 15 residues. Germline CDR1 reads MDHEN; CDR2 reads SYDVKM. V was shortened by 6 bases and J by 5 bases, with 19 bases between the two germline ends. CDR3 loop: CASRGSGQGTETQYF. The CDR3 bases are TGTGCCAGCAGAGGTAGCGGCCAAGGGACGGAGACCCAGTACTTC. Complete variable domain (other parts from reference TRBV28 and TRBJ2-5): DVKVTQSSRYLVKRTGEKVFLECVQDMDHENMFWYRQDPGLGLRLIYFSYDVKMKEKGDIPEGYSVSREKKERFSLILESASTNQTSMYLCASRGSGQGTETQYFGPGTRLLVL.

The V gene is TRBV18, the J gene TRBJ2-7; D not resolved. V dropped 0 bases and J dropped 2 bases, with 8 bases sitting between them. This CDR3 region has 14 residues. Germline V lookup: CDR1 KGHSH, CDR2 LQKENI. This CDR3 reads CASSPPSSTYEQYF. CDR3 nucleotides: TGTGCCAGCTCACCACCGAGTTCAACCTACGAGCAGTACTTC.

The CDR3 DNA sequence: TGTGCCAGCAGTGTCGGACAGGGGGCGAGGGAGCTGTTTTTT. This encodes CASSVGQGARELFF. The chain joins TRBV2 to TRBJ2-2, with 11 bases matching TRBD1. This CDR3 comprises 14 residues. Germline V gene data show CDR1 as SNHLY and CDR2 as FYNNEI. V lost 4 bases to trimming and J lost 9 bases; unmatched junction nucleotides: 4.

The chain combines TRBV7-2 with TRBJ2-7; 9 positions match TRBD2. This CDR3 contains 15 residues. V shed 1 base and J 3 bases; nucleotides not matched to a gene: 4. The germline V gene has CDR1 SGHTA and CDR2 FQGNSA. CDR3: CASSLVTSGLYEQYF. In DNA, the CDR3 is TGTGCCAGCAGCTTAGTAACTAGCGGGCTCTACGAGCAGTACTTC.

The rearrangement uses TRBV6-5 and TRBJ2-3; TRBD1 might be the D (6 bases). Deletions cut 10 bases from V and 3 bases from J, with 20 bases between. The CDR3 runs to 15 residues. Germline V gives CDR1 MNHEY, CDR2 SVGAGI. The DNA of the CDR3 is TGTGCCATCCCACGGACAGTTCATGGTACAGATACGCAGTATTTT. This gives the protein CAIPRTVHGTDTQYF.

The rearrangement uses TRBV9 and TRBJ2-1; maybe TRBD2 (5 bases). This CDR3 spans 14 amino acids. The V end was cut by 4 bases, the J end by 4 bases, with 12 bases between. CDR1 and CDR2 from the germline V gene are SGDLS and YYNGEE. CDR3: CASSPREPYNEQFF. For the CDR3, the DNA is TGTGCCAGCAGCCCACGGGAACCATACAATGAGCAGTTCTTC.